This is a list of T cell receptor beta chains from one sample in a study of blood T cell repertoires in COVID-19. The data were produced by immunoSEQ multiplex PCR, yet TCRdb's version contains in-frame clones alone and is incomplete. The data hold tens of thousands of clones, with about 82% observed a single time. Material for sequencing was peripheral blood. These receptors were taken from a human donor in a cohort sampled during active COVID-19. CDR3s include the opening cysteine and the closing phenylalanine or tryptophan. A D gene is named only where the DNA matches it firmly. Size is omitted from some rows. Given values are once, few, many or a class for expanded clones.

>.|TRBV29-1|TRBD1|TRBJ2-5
CSVEVQGAETQYF
TGCAGCGTTGAAGTCCAGGGGGCTGAGACCCAGTACTTC
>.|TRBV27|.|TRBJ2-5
CASSSAGETQYF
TGTGCCAGCAGTTCCGCCGGAGAGACCCAGTACTTC
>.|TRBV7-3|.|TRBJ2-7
CASSLVAESSYEQYF
TGTGCCAGCAGCTTGGTTGCGGAAAGCTCCTACGAGCAGTACTTC
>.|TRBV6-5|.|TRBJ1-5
CASRRTVSNQPQHF
TGTGCCAGCAGACGGACAGTTAGCAATCAGCCCCAGCATTTT
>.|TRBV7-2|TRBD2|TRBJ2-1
CASSLAGTSGYNEQFF
TGTGCCAGCAGCTTAGCCGGGACTAGCGGGTACAATGAGCAGTTCTTC
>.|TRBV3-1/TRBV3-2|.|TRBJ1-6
CASTSGDSPLHF
TGTGCCAGCACCTCAGGGGATTCACCCCTCCACTTT
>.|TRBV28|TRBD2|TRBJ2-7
CASSNPTSGRAYEQYF
TGTGCCAGCAGCAATCCCACTAGCGGGAGGGCCTACGAGCAGTACTTC
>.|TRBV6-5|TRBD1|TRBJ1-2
CATRGAGGKYGYTF
TGTGCCACCCGTGGGGCAGGGGGGAAATATGGCTACACCTTC
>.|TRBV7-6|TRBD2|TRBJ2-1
CASSLRPSGGVNNEQFF
TGTGCCAGCAGCTTACGCCCTAGCGGGGGGGTAAACAATGAGCAGTTCTTC
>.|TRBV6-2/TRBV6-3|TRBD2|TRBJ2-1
CASSLAGGGYNEQFF
TGTGCCAGCAGTTTAGCGGGAGGGGGTTACAATGAGCAGTTCTTC
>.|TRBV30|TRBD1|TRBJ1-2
CAWSPGTGFGYTF
TGTGCCTGGAGTCCCGGGACAGGGTTCGGCTACACCTTC
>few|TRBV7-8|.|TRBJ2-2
CASSLRDAMPGELFF
TGTGCCAGCAGCTTGCGGGACGCGATGCCCGGGGAGCTGTTTTTT
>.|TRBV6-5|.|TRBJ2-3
CASSYTLGVNTQYF
TGTGCCAGCAGTTACACCTTAGGGGTAAATACGCAGTATTTT
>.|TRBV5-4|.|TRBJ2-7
CASSLGHSYEQYF
TGTGCCAGCAGCTTGGGACACTCCTACGAGCAGTACTTC
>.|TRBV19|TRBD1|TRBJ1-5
CASSSPGQGSNQPQHF
TGTGCCAGTAGTTCCCCCGGACAGGGGAGCAATCAGCCCCAGCATTTT
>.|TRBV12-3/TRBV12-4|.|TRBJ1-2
CASSSPGAPGYTF
TGTGCCAGCAGTTCCCCAGGGGCGCCCGGCTACACCTTC
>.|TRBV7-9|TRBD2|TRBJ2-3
CASSLWGGGPTDTQYF
TGTGCCAGCAGCTTATGGGGCGGGGGGCCTACAGATACGCAGTATTTT
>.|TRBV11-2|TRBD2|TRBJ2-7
CASSSLAGYEQYF
TGTGCCAGCAGCTCACTAGCGGGCTACGAGCAGTACTTC
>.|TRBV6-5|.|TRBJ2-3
CASSLQSGLGTDTQYF
TGTGCCAGCAGTTTGCAATCCGGTCTTGGCACAGATACGCAGTATTTT
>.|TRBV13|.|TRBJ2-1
CASSPDVAYNEQFF
TGTGCCAGCAGCCCCGATGTAGCCTACAATGAGCAGTTCTTC
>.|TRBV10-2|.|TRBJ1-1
CASWGVMNTEAFF
TGCGCCAGCTGGGGGGTGATGAACACTGAAGCTTTCTTT
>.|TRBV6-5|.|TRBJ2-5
CASSSGTQETQYF
TGTGCCAGCAGTTCGGGGACTCAAGAGACCCAGTACTTC
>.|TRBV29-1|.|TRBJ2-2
CSATNTGELFF
TGCAGTGCTACGAACACCGGGGAGCTGTTTTTT
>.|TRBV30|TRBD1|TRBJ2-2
CACQTGINTGELFF
TGTGCCTGCCAGACAGGGATTAACACCGGGGAGCTGTTTTTT
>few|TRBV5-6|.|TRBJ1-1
CASSRIQEPREAFF
TGTGCCAGCAGCAGAATACAGGAGCCAAGGGAAGCTTTCTTT
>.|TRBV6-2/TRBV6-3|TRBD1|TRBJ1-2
CASSPTHGQGYGYTF
TGTGCCAGCAGCCCGACCCACGGACAGGGCTATGGCTACACCTTC
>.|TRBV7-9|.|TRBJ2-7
CASSGSSAQLYEQYF
TGTGCCAGCAGCGGATCTAGCGCGCAACTCTACGAGCAGTACTTC
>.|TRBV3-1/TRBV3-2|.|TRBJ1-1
CASSQDSRGPEAFF
TGTGCCAGCAGCCAAGATTCTAGGGGCCCGGAAGCTTTCTTT
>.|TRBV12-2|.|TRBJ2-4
CASRSFKGGNAGNSGKNIQYF
TGTGCAAGTCGCTCCTTTAAGGGCGGGAACGCCGGGAACTCTGGTAAGAACATTCAGTACTTC
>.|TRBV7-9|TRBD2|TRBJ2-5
CASSSPGLAEQETQYF
TGTGCCAGCAGTTCACCGGGACTAGCGGAGCAAGAGACCCAGTACTTC
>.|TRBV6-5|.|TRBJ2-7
CASSQGLRSGEQYF
TGTGCCAGCAGCCAGGGTTTACGGTCCGGCGAGCAGTACTTC
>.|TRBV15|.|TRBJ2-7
CATSRDPGYEQYF
TGTGCCACCAGCAGAGATCCCGGCTACGAGCAGTACTTC
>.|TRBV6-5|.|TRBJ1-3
CASSRDSGNTIYF
TGTGCCAGCAGCAGGGACTCTGGAAACACCATATATTTT
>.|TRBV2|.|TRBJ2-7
CATMQEGQIPYEQYF
TGTGCCACCATGCAGGAGGGCCAAATCCCCTACGAGCAGTACTTC
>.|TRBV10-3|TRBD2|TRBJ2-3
CATTTRGTSGTDTQYF
TGTGCCACCACGACGCGCGGGACTAGCGGGACAGATACGCAGTATTTT
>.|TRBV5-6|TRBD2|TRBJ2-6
CASSLRGRAFGGANVLTF
TGTGCCAGCAGCTTACGCGGGAGGGCCTTTGGAGGGGCCAACGTCCTGACTTTC
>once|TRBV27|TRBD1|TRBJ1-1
CASSPGQGATSEAFF
TGTGCCAGCAGTCCTGGACAGGGGGCCACCTCTGAAGCTTTCTTT
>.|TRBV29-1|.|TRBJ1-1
CSVEQGGNTEAFF
TGCAGCGTTGAACAGGGAGGGAACACTGAAGCTTTCTTT
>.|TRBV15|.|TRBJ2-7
CATSSEDWTYEQYF
TGTGCCACCAGCAGCGAGGACTGGACCTACGAGCAGTACTTC
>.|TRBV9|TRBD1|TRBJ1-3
CASSVAAGGSGNTIYF
TGTGCCAGCAGCGTAGCCGCAGGGGGATCTGGAAACACCATATATTTT
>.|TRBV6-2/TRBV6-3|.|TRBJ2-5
CASSKQWETQYF
TGTGCCAGCAGTAAGCAATGGGAGACCCAGTACTTC
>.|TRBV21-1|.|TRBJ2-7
CAGSGFSSYEQYF
TGTGCCGGGAGCGGGTTTAGCTCCTACGAGCAGTACTTC
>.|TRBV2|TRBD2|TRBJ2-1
CASSVAGGYNEQFF
TGTGCCAGCAGTGTAGCGGGAGGGTACAATGAGCAGTTCTTC
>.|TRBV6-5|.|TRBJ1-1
CAARESGGTEAFF
TGTGCCGCCAGAGAGTCCGGAGGGACTGAAGCTTTCTTT
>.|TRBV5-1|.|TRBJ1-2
CASSLSQINYYGYTF
TGCGCCAGCAGCCTCTCTCAGATAAATTACTATGGCTACACCTTC
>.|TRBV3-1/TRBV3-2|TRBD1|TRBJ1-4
CASSQDWTGGEKLFF
TGTGCCAGCAGCCAAGATTGGACAGGAGGCGAAAAACTGTTTTTT
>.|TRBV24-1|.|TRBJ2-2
CATSTRGQNTGELFF
TGTGCCACCAGTACTAGGGGACAGAACACCGGGGAGCTGTTTTTT
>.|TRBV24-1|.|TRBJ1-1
CATRGSSNTEAFF
TGTGCCACCAGGGGCTCTTCTAACACTGAAGCTTTCTTT
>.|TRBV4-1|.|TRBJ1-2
CASSQMAGSGYGYTF
TGCGCCAGCAGCCAAATGGCAGGTTCTGGCTATGGCTACACCTTC
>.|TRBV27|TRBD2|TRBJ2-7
CASSLSGTSGRADEQYF
TGTGCCAGCAGTTTATCTGGGACTAGCGGGAGGGCAGACGAGCAGTACTTC
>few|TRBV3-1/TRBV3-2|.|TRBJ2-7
CASSLTWGESYEQYF
TGTGCCAGCAGCCTCACCTGGGGGGAGTCCTACGAGCAGTACTTC
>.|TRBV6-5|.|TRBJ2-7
CASTPRGLADYEQYF
TGTGCCAGCACCCCTCGGGGGCTAGCGGACTACGAGCAGTACTTC
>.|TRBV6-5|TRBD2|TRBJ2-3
CASRKRGGRTDTQYF
TGTGCCAGCAGAAAGCGGGGGGGCAGGACAGATACGCAGTATTTT
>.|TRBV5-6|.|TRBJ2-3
CASSLLSGSRTDTQYF
TGTGCCAGCAGCCTCCTTAGCGGATCCCGCACAGATACGCAGTATTTT
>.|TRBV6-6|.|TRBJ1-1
CASSYSRTLLATEAFF
TGTGCCAGCAGTTACTCCCGGACGTTGCTAGCCACTGAAGCTTTCTTT
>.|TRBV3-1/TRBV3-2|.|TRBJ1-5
CASSQDPTTDSNQPQHF
TGTGCCAGCAGCCAAGATCCCACGACAGATAGCAATCAGCCCCAGCATTTT
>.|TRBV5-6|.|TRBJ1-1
CASSLPRGNTEAFF
TGTGCCAGCAGCTTACCCAGGGGGAACACTGAAGCTTTCTTT